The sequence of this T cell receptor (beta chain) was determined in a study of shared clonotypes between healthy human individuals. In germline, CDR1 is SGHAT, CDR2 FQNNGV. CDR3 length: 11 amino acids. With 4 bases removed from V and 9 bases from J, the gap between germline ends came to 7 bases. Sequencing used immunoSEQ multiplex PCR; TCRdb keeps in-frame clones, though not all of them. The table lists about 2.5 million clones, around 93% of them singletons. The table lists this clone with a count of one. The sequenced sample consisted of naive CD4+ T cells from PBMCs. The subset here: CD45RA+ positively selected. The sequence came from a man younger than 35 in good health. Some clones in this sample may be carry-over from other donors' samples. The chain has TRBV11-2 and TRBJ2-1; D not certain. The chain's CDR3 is CASSSASEQFF. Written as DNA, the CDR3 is TGTGCCAGCAGCTCCGCGAGTGAGCAGTTCTTC.